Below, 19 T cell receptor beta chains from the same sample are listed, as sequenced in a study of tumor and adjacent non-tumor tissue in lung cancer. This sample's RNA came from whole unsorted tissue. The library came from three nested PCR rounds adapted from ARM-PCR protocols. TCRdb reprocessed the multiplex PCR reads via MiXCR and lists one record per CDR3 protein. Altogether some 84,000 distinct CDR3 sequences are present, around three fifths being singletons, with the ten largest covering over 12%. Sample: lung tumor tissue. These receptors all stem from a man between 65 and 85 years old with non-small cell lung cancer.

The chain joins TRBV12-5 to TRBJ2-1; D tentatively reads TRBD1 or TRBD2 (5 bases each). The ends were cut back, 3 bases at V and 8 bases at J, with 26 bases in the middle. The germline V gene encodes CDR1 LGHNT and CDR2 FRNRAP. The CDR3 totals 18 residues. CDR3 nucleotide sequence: TGTGCTAGTGGTTTAGTCCCACCGGGGCAGGACACCCCCTATGAGCAGTTCTTC. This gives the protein CASGLVPPGQDTPYEQFF.

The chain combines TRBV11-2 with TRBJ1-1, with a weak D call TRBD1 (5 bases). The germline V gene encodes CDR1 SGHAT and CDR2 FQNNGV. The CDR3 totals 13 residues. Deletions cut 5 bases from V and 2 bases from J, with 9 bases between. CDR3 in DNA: TGTGCCAGCAGCGACAGACTAAACACTGAAGCTTTCTTT. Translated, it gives CASSDRLNTEAFF.

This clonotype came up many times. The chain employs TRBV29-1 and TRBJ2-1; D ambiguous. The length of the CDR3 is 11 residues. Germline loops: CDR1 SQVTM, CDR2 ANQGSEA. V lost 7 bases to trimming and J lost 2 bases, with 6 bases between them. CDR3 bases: TGCAGCGCATCCCCCTACAATGAGCAGTTCTTC. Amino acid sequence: CSASPYNEQFF.

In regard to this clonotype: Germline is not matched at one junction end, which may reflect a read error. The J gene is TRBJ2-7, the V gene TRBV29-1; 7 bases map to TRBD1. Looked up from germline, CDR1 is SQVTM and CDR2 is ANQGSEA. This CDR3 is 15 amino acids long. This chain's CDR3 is CSVTRKIGTADEQYF. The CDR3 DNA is TGCAGCGTTACAAGAAAGATCGGGACAGCCGACGAGCAATACTTC.

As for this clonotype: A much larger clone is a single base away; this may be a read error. CDR3 protein: CASSQGQGINEQFF. In DNA form, the CDR3 reads TGTGCCAGCAGCCAAGGACAGGGAATCAATGAGCAGTTCTTC. The chain joins TRBV11-2 to TRBJ2-1; 8 bases are shared with TRBD1. The CDR3 contains 14 residues. Germline CDR1 reads SGHAT; CDR2 reads FQNNGV. The V gene end was trimmed by 5 bases and the J gene end by 6 bases; junction bases not matched to a gene: 6.

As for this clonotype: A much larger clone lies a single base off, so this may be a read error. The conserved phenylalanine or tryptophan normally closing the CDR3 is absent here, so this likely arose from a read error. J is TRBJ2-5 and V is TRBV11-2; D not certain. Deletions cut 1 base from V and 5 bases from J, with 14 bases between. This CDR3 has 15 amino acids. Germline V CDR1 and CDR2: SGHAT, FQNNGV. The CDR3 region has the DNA TGTGCCAGCAGCTTAGGACTCGCCAGGCATGAGACCCAGTACCTC. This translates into CASSLGLARHETQYL.

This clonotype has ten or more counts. CDR3 DNA sequence: TGTGCCAGCAGTTGGGGACTGAATAGCAATCAGCCCCAGCATTTT. This gives the protein CASSWGLNSNQPQHF. The chain has TRBV12-3 or TRBV12-4 and TRBJ1-5, with D possibly being TRBD1 (5 bases). Trimming stripped 4 bases from V and 0 bases from J, with 10 bases between. The CDR3 loop spans 15 amino acids.

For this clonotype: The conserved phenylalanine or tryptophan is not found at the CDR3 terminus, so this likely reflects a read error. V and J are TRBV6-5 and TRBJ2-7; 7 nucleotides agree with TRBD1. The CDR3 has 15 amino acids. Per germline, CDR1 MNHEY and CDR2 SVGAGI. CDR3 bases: TGTACCAGCAGTTACGTGACAGGGAGTCTAAACGAGCAGTACCTC. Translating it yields CTSSYVTGSLNEQYL.

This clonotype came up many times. The CDR3 DNA follows: TGCAGCGTCCAATGGACTAATTTCTACGAGCAGTACTTC. Encoded protein: CSVQWTNFYEQYF. V is TRBV29-1 and J is TRBJ2-7; possibly TRBD2 for D (6 bases). CDR3 length: 13 residues. CDR1 and CDR2 (germline): SQVTM, ANQGSEA. V was shortened by 6 bases and J by 3 bases, with 15 bases between the two germline ends.

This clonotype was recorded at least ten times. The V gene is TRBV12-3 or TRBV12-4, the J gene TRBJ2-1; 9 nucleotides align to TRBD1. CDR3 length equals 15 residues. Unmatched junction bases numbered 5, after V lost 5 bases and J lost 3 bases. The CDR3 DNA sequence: TGTGCCAGCAGTCCGACAGGGGGAGGCTACAATGAGCAGTTCTTC. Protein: CASSPTGGGYNEQFF.

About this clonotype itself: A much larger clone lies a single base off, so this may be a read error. CDR3 in DNA: TGTGCCAGCAGCCAAGATGGGGCAGGGAGTCAGCCCCAGCATTTT. It yields the protein CASSQDGAGSQPQHF. This chain joins TRBV4-2 and TRBJ1-5; D might be TRBD1 (5 bases). This CDR3 has 15 amino acids. Trimming removed 0 bases at V and 6 bases at J, with 12 bases between. The germline V gene encodes CDR1 LGHNA and CDR2 YNFKEQ.

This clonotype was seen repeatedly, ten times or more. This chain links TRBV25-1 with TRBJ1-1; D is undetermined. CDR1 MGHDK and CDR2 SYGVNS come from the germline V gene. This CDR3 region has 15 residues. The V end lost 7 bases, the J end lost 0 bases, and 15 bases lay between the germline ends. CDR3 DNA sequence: TGTGCCAGCATCAATAAACGGGATGTGAACACTGAAGCTTTCTTT. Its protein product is CASINKRDVNTEAFF.

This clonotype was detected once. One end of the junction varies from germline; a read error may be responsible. The CDR3 is CANSLAGQGRNEQYF. For the CDR3, the DNA is TGCGCCAACAGCCTCGCGGGACAGGGAAGAAACGAGCAGTACTTC. The chain has TRBV4-1 and TRBJ2-7; TRBD1 matches at 9 bases. This CDR3 is 15 amino acids long. The V gene's germline CDR1 is MGHRA and CDR2 YSYEKL.

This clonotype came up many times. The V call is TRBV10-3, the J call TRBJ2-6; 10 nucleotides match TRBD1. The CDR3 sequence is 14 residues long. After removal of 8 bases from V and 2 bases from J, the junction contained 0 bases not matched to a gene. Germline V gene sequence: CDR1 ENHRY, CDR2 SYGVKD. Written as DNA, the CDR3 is TGTGCCATCGGACAGGGGGCTGGGGCCAACGTCCTGACTTTC. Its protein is CAIGQGAGANVLTF.

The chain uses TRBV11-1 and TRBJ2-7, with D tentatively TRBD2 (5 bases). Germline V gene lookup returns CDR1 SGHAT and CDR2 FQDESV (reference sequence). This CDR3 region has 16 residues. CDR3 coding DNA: TGTTCTAGCAGCCCAGGTCGAACCAGGAGTTCCTACGAGCAGTACTTC. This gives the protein CSSSPGRTRSSYEQYF.

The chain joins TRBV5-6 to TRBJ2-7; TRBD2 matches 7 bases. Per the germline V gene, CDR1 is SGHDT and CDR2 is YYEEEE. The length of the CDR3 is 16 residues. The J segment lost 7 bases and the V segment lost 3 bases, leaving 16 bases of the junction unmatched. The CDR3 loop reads CASSYRLAGGPREQYF. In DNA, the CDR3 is TGTGCCAGCAGCTACAGACTAGCAGGAGGGCCTAGGGAGCAGTACTTC.

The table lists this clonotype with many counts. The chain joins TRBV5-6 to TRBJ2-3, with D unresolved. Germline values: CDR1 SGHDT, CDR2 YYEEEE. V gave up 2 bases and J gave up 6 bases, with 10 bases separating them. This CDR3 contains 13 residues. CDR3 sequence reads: CASSLSGLDTQYF. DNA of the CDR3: TGTGCCAGCAGCTTATCCGGGTTGGATACGCAGTATTTT.

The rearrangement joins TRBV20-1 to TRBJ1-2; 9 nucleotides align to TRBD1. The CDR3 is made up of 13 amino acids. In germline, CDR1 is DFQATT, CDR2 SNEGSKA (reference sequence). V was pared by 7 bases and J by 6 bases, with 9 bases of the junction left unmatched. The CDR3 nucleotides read TGCAGTGTTGAGACAGGGGGAGGTGATGGCTACACCTTC. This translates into CSVETGGGDGYTF.

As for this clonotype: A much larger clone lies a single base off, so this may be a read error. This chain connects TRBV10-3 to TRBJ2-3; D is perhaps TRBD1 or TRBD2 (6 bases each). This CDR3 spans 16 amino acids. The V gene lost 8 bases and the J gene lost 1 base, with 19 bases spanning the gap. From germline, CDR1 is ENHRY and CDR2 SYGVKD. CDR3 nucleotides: TGTGCCATCGGTGCAAAGGGGGGTTCCGGCACAGATACGCAGTATTTT. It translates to CAIGAKGGSGTDTQYF.